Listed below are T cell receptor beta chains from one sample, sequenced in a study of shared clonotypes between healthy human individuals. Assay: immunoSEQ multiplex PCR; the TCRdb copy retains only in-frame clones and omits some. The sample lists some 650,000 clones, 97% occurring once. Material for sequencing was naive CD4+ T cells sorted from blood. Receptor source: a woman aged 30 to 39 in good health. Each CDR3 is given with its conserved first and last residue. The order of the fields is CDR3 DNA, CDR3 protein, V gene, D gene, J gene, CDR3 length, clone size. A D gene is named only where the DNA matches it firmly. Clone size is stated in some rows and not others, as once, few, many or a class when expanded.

CDR3nt: TGTGCCAGCAGCTCCCGGACGGCGGGGACTTGGTACGAGCAGTACTTC
CDR3aa: CASSSRTAGTWYEQYF
v_gene: TRBV7-2
d_gene: NA
j_gene: TRBJ2-7
len: 16
abundance: NA

CDR3nt: TGTGCCAGCAGTCGGGGGGTGGATTTTGGAGAGACCCAGTACTTC
CDR3aa: CASSRGVDFGETQYF
v_gene: TRBV27
d_gene: TRBD2
j_gene: TRBJ2-5
len: 15
abundance: NA

CDR3nt: TGTGCCAGCAGCTTAAATTTCTTACGAGAGACCCAGTACTTC
CDR3aa: CASSLNFLRETQYF
v_gene: TRBV5-6
d_gene: NA
j_gene: TRBJ2-5
len: 14
abundance: NA

CDR3nt: TGTGCCAGCAGTGAGGGGCGAAGGGGATACCAAGAGACCCAGTACTTC
CDR3aa: CASSEGRRGYQETQYF
v_gene: TRBV2
d_gene: NA
j_gene: TRBJ2-5
len: 16
abundance: NA

CDR3nt: TGTGCCAGCACCGCCCGGACTAGCGGGAGGGCCCTCGGGGAGCTGTTTTTT
CDR3aa: CASTARTSGRALGELFF
v_gene: TRBV28
d_gene: TRBD2
j_gene: TRBJ2-2
len: 17
abundance: NA

CDR3nt: TGTGCCAGCGCCGAAGCACAGGACCCTGGCTACACCTTC
CDR3aa: CASAEAQDPGYTF
v_gene: TRBV28
d_gene: NA
j_gene: TRBJ1-2
len: 13
abundance: NA

CDR3nt: TGTGCCAGCAGTTCCGACAGTATTCGTCAGCCCCAGCATTTT
CDR3aa: CASSSDSIRQPQHF
v_gene: TRBV28
d_gene: NA
j_gene: TRBJ1-5
len: 14
abundance: NA

CDR3nt: TGCGCCAGCAGCTTGGGGGCAGGGCTAAGCAATGAGCAGTTCTTC
CDR3aa: CASSLGAGLSNEQFF
v_gene: TRBV5-1
d_gene: NA
j_gene: TRBJ2-1
len: 15
abundance: NA

CDR3nt: TGTGCCAGCATCTCCCGGGACAGGGGACCCTACGAGCAGTACTTC
CDR3aa: CASISRDRGPYEQYF
v_gene: TRBV6-1
d_gene: TRBD1
j_gene: TRBJ2-7
len: 15
abundance: NA

CDR3nt: TGTGCCAGCAGTCCACGGGGGAGCTGGTCCTACGAGCAGTACTTC
CDR3aa: CASSPRGSWSYEQYF
v_gene: TRBV28
d_gene: NA
j_gene: TRBJ2-7
len: 15
abundance: NA

CDR3nt: TGTGCCAGCAGCTTGGACCGTACCACTGAAGCTTTCTTT
CDR3aa: CASSLDRTTEAFF
v_gene: TRBV11-3
d_gene: NA
j_gene: TRBJ1-1
len: 13
abundance: NA

CDR3nt: TGTGCCAGTAGTTTCCGGGACAGTTATGAAAAACTGTTTTTT
CDR3aa: CASSFRDSYEKLFF
v_gene: TRBV19
d_gene: TRBD1
j_gene: TRBJ1-4
len: 14
abundance: NA

CDR3nt: TGCGCCAGCAGCCTCGATAGGGGGAGCAATCAGCCCCAGCATTTT
CDR3aa: CASSLDRGSNQPQHF
v_gene: TRBV5-1
d_gene: NA
j_gene: TRBJ1-5
len: 15
abundance: NA

CDR3nt: TGTGCCAGCAGTCTGCATAGGACTAGTCCGGGCAATGAGCAGTTCTTC
CDR3aa: CASSLHRTSPGNEQFF
v_gene: TRBV27
d_gene: TRBD2
j_gene: TRBJ2-1
len: 16
abundance: NA

CDR3nt: TGCAGCGTCGCCCGCCACAATGAGCAGTTCTTC
CDR3aa: CSVARHNEQFF
v_gene: TRBV29-1
d_gene: NA
j_gene: TRBJ2-1
len: 11
abundance: NA

CDR3nt: TGTGCCACCTCCCGGAACGGGCAGGGAGACGAGCAGTACTTC
CDR3aa: CATSRNGQGDEQYF
v_gene: TRBV2
d_gene: NA
j_gene: TRBJ2-7
len: 14
abundance: NA

CDR3nt: TGTGCCTGGAGGACAGGGGAACTCTACATAGGCGAGCAGTACTTC
CDR3aa: CAWRTGELYIGEQYF
v_gene: TRBV30
d_gene: TRBD1
j_gene: TRBJ2-7
len: 15
abundance: NA

CDR3nt: TGTGCCAGCTCACCAGCCTCGGCCTACAATGAGCAGTTCTTC
CDR3aa: CASSPASAYNEQFF
v_gene: TRBV18
d_gene: NA
j_gene: TRBJ2-1
len: 14
abundance: NA

CDR3nt: TGTGCCAGCAGCGGACCGGGACAGGTCGACAATGAGCAGTTCTTC
CDR3aa: CASSGPGQVDNEQFF
v_gene: TRBV6-5
d_gene: TRBD1
j_gene: TRBJ2-1
len: 15
abundance: NA

CDR3nt: TGTGCCAGCAGCGGACTAGCGGGCCTCACAGATACGCAGTATTTT
CDR3aa: CASSGLAGLTDTQYF
v_gene: TRBV27
d_gene: TRBD2
j_gene: TRBJ2-3
len: 15
abundance: NA

CDR3nt: TGTGCCAGCAGCTTCAGCGCTGGTAATGAAAAACTGTTTTTT
CDR3aa: CASSFSAGNEKLFF
v_gene: TRBV5-6
d_gene: NA
j_gene: TRBJ1-4
len: 14
abundance: NA

CDR3nt: TGCGCCAGCAGTGACCAGCCTCACGCGGGGGCCAGCTCCTACGAGCAGTACTTC
CDR3aa: CASSDQPHAGASSYEQYF
v_gene: TRBV10-1
d_gene: NA
j_gene: TRBJ2-7
len: 18
abundance: NA

CDR3nt: TGCGCCAGCAGCCCGGACGGGTACAATGAGCAGTTCTTC
CDR3aa: CASSPDGYNEQFF
v_gene: TRBV5-1
d_gene: NA
j_gene: TRBJ2-1
len: 13
abundance: NA

CDR3nt: TGCGCCAGCAGCTTGGTGGGGACAAGGGGACAAGAGACCCAGTACTTC
CDR3aa: CASSLVGTRGQETQYF
v_gene: TRBV5-1
d_gene: NA
j_gene: TRBJ2-5
len: 16
abundance: NA

CDR3nt: TGTGCCAGCACCCGGGACAGGGGTTTGTACGAGCAGTACTTC
CDR3aa: CASTRDRGLYEQYF
v_gene: TRBV6-1
d_gene: TRBD1
j_gene: TRBJ2-7
len: 14
abundance: NA

CDR3nt: TGTGCCAGCAGCCCCCGGGTTGGCCCTTACGAGCAGTACTTC
CDR3aa: CASSPRVGPYEQYF
v_gene: TRBV7-9
d_gene: NA
j_gene: TRBJ2-7
len: 14
abundance: NA

CDR3nt: TGTGCCAGCAGCTCCGATGGGACCTATGGCTACACCTTC
CDR3aa: CASSSDGTYGYTF
v_gene: TRBV7-9
d_gene: NA
j_gene: TRBJ1-2
len: 13
abundance: NA

CDR3nt: TGTGCCTCCTCAATCGAGCCTGGAAACACCATATATTTT
CDR3aa: CASSIEPGNTIYF
v_gene: TRBV28
d_gene: NA
j_gene: TRBJ1-3
len: 13
abundance: NA

CDR3nt: TGTGCCTGGAGTCGAGCGAACACTGAAGCTTTCTTT
CDR3aa: CAWSRANTEAFF
v_gene: TRBV30
d_gene: NA
j_gene: TRBJ1-1
len: 12
abundance: few

CDR3nt: TGCGCCAGCAGCTTGGCCGGGACTAGCGGGAGGGGACCAGATACGCAGTATTTT
CDR3aa: CASSLAGTSGRGPDTQYF
v_gene: TRBV5-1
d_gene: TRBD2
j_gene: TRBJ2-3
len: 18
abundance: NA

CDR3nt: TGTGCCAGCAGCCGGGGACAATCGCTCAACTATGGCTACACCTTC
CDR3aa: CASSRGQSLNYGYTF
v_gene: TRBV6-5
d_gene: NA
j_gene: TRBJ1-2
len: 15
abundance: NA

CDR3nt: TGTGCCAGCAGGGAGACATGGATGGGAAACACCATATATTTT
CDR3aa: CASRETWMGNTIYF
v_gene: TRBV2
d_gene: NA
j_gene: TRBJ1-3
len: 14
abundance: NA

CDR3nt: TGTGCCAGCAGTTATACACCCTCTGGAAACACCATATATTTT
CDR3aa: CASSYTPSGNTIYF
v_gene: TRBV9
d_gene: NA
j_gene: TRBJ1-3
len: 14
abundance: NA

CDR3nt: TGTGCCAGCAGCTTATTGAGCTCGCGCATATACGAGCAGTACTTC
CDR3aa: CASSLLSSRIYEQYF
v_gene: TRBV7-2
d_gene: NA
j_gene: TRBJ2-7
len: 15
abundance: NA

CDR3nt: TGTGCCAGCTCACCAGATAGCGGGAGTCTAAGCGGGGAGCTGTTTTTT
CDR3aa: CASSPDSGSLSGELFF
v_gene: TRBV18
d_gene: TRBD2
j_gene: TRBJ2-2
len: 16
abundance: NA

CDR3nt: TGTGCCAGCTCACCACCGGGGGGGCTGTCCTACAATGAGCAGTTCTTC
CDR3aa: CASSPPGGLSYNEQFF
v_gene: TRBV18
d_gene: NA
j_gene: TRBJ2-1
len: 16
abundance: NA

CDR3nt: TGTGCCAGCAGCAATAGAGGCCAGGGAGACACAGATACGCAGTATTTT
CDR3aa: CASSNRGQGDTDTQYF
v_gene: TRBV21-1
d_gene: NA
j_gene: TRBJ2-3
len: 16
abundance: NA

CDR3nt: TGTGCCAGCAGTCCTCCACGGGGTACGCTGAATGAGCAGTTCTTC
CDR3aa: CASSPPRGTLNEQFF
v_gene: TRBV28
d_gene: NA
j_gene: TRBJ2-1
len: 15
abundance: NA

CDR3nt: TGCGCCAGCAGCTTGGGAGCGGGAGGGATCGAGCAGTACTTC
CDR3aa: CASSLGAGGIEQYF
v_gene: TRBV5-1
d_gene: TRBD2
j_gene: TRBJ2-7
len: 14
abundance: NA

CDR3nt: TGCGCCAGCAGCTCATCCGTCCCTAGCACAGATACGCAGTATTTT
CDR3aa: CASSSSVPSTDTQYF
v_gene: TRBV5-1
d_gene: NA
j_gene: TRBJ2-3
len: 15
abundance: NA